A selection of T cell receptor beta chains follows, all from one sample in a study of radiation and T cells in renal cell carcinoma. Method: immunoSEQ multiplex PCR; TCRdb's copy keeps in-frame clones and lacks some. The sample lists 95,000 or so clones, around nine tenths seen once, with approximately 8% in the top ten. Sequenced here: blood, sampled from a patient whose treatment included radiotherapy and nephrectomy. These receptors were taken from a man in his fifties or sixties with renal cell carcinoma. The CDR3 runs from the conserved cysteine through the conserved F or W. The order of the fields is J gene, D gene, V gene, clone size, CDR3 length, CDR3 protein, CDR3 DNA. D genes are given only for firm matches. The size field is filled for only some rows; it gives once, few, many or a size class.

TRBJ1-1,NA,TRBV6-6,few,13,CASSTTGNTEAFF,TGTGCCAGCAGTACGACAGGGAACACTGAAGCTTTCTTT
TRBJ1-1,NA,TRBV19,NA,14,CASSIVGVKQEAFF,TGTGCCAGTAGTATAGTGGGGGTGAAACAGGAAGCTTTCTTT
TRBJ1-3,NA,TRBV6-1,once,14,CASSFDNSGNTIYF,TGTGCCAGCAGTTTTGACAACTCTGGAAACACCATATATTTT
TRBJ2-7,NA,TRBV28,NA,12,CASSKTTDEQYF,TGTGCCAGCAGCAAGACAACAGACGAGCAGTACTTC
TRBJ1-1,NA,TRBV10-3,NA,13,CAINRDEHTEAFF,TGTGCCATCAACAGGGACGAGCACACTGAAGCTTTCTTT
TRBJ1-3,NA,TRBV30,NA,13,CAWSVEAGNTIYF,TGTGCCTGGAGTGTAGAGGCTGGAAACACCATATATTTT
TRBJ1-1,TRBD1,TRBV9,NA,16,CASRETHRGRWTEAFF,TGTGCCAGCAGGGAAACACACAGGGGGCGGTGGACTGAAGCTTTCTTT
TRBJ1-5,TRBD1,TRBV18,NA,16,CASSPAGTGGYQPQHF,TGTGCCAGCTCCCCGGCCGGGACAGGGGGTTATCAGCCCCAGCATTTT
TRBJ1-2,NA,TRBV10-3,NA,13,CAIIRTGSYGYTF,TGTGCCATCATCAGAACAGGGAGCTATGGCTACACCTTC
TRBJ1-2,TRBD1,TRBV7-6,NA,16,CASSSKGTETFYGYTF,TGTGCCAGCAGCTCTAAGGGGACAGAGACATTCTATGGCTACACCTTC
TRBJ2-7,TRBD1,TRBV7-9,NA,15,CASSFTGAEAYEQYF,TGTGCCAGCAGCTTCACAGGGGCCGAAGCCTACGAGCAGTACTTC
TRBJ1-2,NA,TRBV14,NA,15,CASSRSLGGNYGYTF,TGTGCCAGCAGCCGATCATTGGGGGGAAACTATGGCTACACCTTC
TRBJ2-3,TRBD2,TRBV7-8,NA,15,CASTPSSGMPDTQYF,TGTGCCAGCACCCCCAGTAGCGGGATGCCAGATACGCAGTATTTT
TRBJ2-1,NA,TRBV7-9,NA,11,CASSALNEQFF,TGTGCCAGCAGCGCCTTGAATGAGCAGTTCTTC
TRBJ2-1,NA,TRBV9,once,15,CASSDDGRSYNEQFF,TGTGCCAGCAGCGACGACGGGCGCTCCTACAATGAGCAGTTCTTC
TRBJ2-2,NA,TRBV5-1,NA,14,CASSLGQPTGELFF,TGCGCCAGCAGCTTGGGACAGCCTACCGGGGAGCTGTTTTTT
TRBJ2-7,NA,TRBV6-5,NA,15,CASSSDSASSYEQYF,TGTGCCAGCAGCTCGGACAGCGCGTCCTCCTACGAGCAGTACTTC
TRBJ2-7,TRBD2,TRBV10-1,NA,13,CASRGLAAYEQYF,TGCGCCAGCAGGGGACTAGCGGCCTACGAGCAGTACTTC
TRBJ2-3,NA,TRBV11-2,NA,15,CASRETPLRTDTQYF,TGTGCGAGCCGGGAGACTCCGCTAAGGACAGATACGCAGTATTTT
TRBJ1-5,NA,TRBV27,NA,16,CASSKPKRPRDQPQHF,TGTGCCAGCAGTAAACCCAAGCGGCCGAGAGATCAGCCCCAGCATTTT
TRBJ1-2,NA,TRBV9,once,15,CASSVGLGIDYGYTF,TGTGCCAGCAGCGTAGGACTGGGGATAGACTATGGCTACACCTTC
TRBJ2-2,TRBD1,TRBV5-1,NA,14,CASSLGQGTGELFF,TGCGCCAGCAGCCTGGGACAGGGGACCGGGGAGCTGTTTTTT
TRBJ2-5,NA,TRBV29-1,NA,11,CSVERGETQYF,TGCAGCGTTGAACGAGGAGAGACCCAGTACTTC
TRBJ2-3,NA,TRBV7-9,NA,14,CASSLGGSSDTQYF,TGTGCCAGCAGCTTAGGAGGTAGTTCAGATACGCAGTATTTT
TRBJ2-5,NA,TRBV6-1,NA,11,CASSNGETQYF,TGTGCCAGCAGCAACGGCGAGACCCAGTACTTC
TRBJ2-7,TRBD2,TRBV5-4,NA,14,CASSLGPSGYEQYF,TGTGCCAGCAGCTTGGGGCCTAGCGGCTACGAGCAGTACTTC
TRBJ2-1,NA,TRBV30,NA,14,CAWSRGSPYNEQFF,TGTGCCTGGAGTAGAGGGAGCCCCTACAATGAGCAGTTCTTC
TRBJ1-5,TRBD1,TRBV2,NA,14,CASSAFRDSQPQHF,TGTGCCAGCAGCGCCTTCCGGGACAGCCAGCCCCAGCATTTT
TRBJ2-3,NA,TRBV6-1,NA,15,CASSGAAGFTDTQYF,TGTGCCAGCAGTGGAGCTGCAGGTTTCACAGATACGCAGTATTTT
TRBJ2-7,TRBD2,TRBV28,NA,16,CASSSTTSGTGYEQYF,TGTGCCAGCAGTTCCACGACTAGCGGGACGGGTTACGAGCAGTACTTC
TRBJ1-4,TRBD1,TRBV7-2,NA,15,CASSSYGTGNEKLFF,TGTGCCAGCAGCTCTTACGGGACAGGGAATGAAAAACTGTTTTTT
TRBJ2-7,NA,TRBV7-2,NA,11,CASSTLHEQYF,TGTGCCAGCAGCACCTTGCACGAGCAGTACTTC
TRBJ2-5,TRBD2,TRBV2,once,15,CASRGLAGGGETQYF,TGTGCCAGCAGGGGACTAGCGGGGGGAGGAGAGACCCAGTACTTC
TRBJ1-4,NA,TRBV6-1,NA,14,CASSAGTEGRKLFF,TGTGCCAGCAGTGCCGGGACTGAAGGGAGAAAACTGTTTTTT
TRBJ2-3,TRBD2,TRBV5-1,NA,17,CASTSTWTRGGTDTQYF,TGCGCCAGCACTTCTACGTGGACTAGAGGGGGCACAGATACGCAGTATTTT
TRBJ2-7,NA,TRBV7-2,NA,13,CASSGGQRPIVHF,TGTGCCAGCAGCGGCGGACAGAGACCTATAGTGCACTTC
TRBJ2-1,NA,TRBV7-3,NA,13,CASSLLASNEQFF,TGTGCCAGCAGCTTACTAGCTTCCAATGAGCAGTTCTTC
TRBJ1-1,TRBD1,TRBV28,NA,15,CASSPPGQGNTEAFF,TGTGCCAGCAGTCCGCCGGGACAGGGGAACACTGAAGCTTTCTTT
TRBJ1-4,TRBD1,TRBV7-2,NA,15,CASSLVQGAGEKLFF,TGTGCCAGCAGCTTAGTTCAGGGGGCGGGTGAAAAACTGTTTTTT
TRBJ2-7,TRBD1,TRBV4-1,NA,17,CASSQDSVGTGGGEQYF,TGCGCCAGCAGCCAAGATTCGGTAGGGACAGGGGGTGGCGAGCAGTACTTC
TRBJ1-5,TRBD1,TRBV28,NA,16,CASSLGGQGGHQPQHF,TGTGCCAGCAGTTTGGGGGGACAGGGTGGACATCAGCCCCAGCATTTT
TRBJ2-5,NA,TRBV5-4,once,15,CASSLQKRAKETQYF,TGTGCCAGCAGCCTACAGAAGAGGGCCAAAGAGACCCAGTACTTC
TRBJ2-7,TRBD1,TRBV6-5,NA,13,CASSKWTGGEQYF,TGTGCCAGCAGTAAGTGGACAGGGGGCGAGCAGTACTTC
TRBJ2-5,TRBD1,TRBV6-1,NA,16,CASSEALGQGTETQYF,TGTGCCAGCAGTGAAGCCCTAGGACAGGGGACGGAGACCCAGTACTTC
TRBJ1-2,NA,TRBV4-1,NA,11,CASSQGGGYTF,TGCGCCAGCAGCCAGGGGGGAGGCTACACCTTC
TRBJ2-1,NA,TRBV11-3,NA,15,CASSFGGYSYNEQFF,TGTGCCAGCAGCTTTGGAGGATACTCCTACAATGAGCAGTTCTTC
TRBJ2-5,TRBD2,TRBV5-1,NA,13,CASKAGGQETQYF,TGCGCCAGCAAAGCGGGGGGCCAAGAGACCCAGTACTTC
TRBJ2-7,NA,TRBV6-5,NA,15,CASSYSLLRDGEQYF,TGTGCCAGCAGTTACTCGCTCCTCAGGGACGGAGAGCAGTACTTC
TRBJ1-1,NA,TRBV7-3,NA,15,CASSLQRQGGTEAFF,TGTGCCAGCAGCTTACAAAGGCAGGGCGGCACTGAAGCTTTCTTT
TRBJ2-5,NA,TRBV18,NA,14,CASRAGQGEETQYF,NA
TRBJ2-7,NA,TRBV6-5,few,14,CASSPPGRPYEQYF,TGTGCCAGCAGCCCGCCGGGACGCCCCTACGAGCAGTACTTC
TRBJ2-7,TRBD1,TRBV2,NA,19,CASKSSAGQGLSADYEQYF,TGTGCCAGCAAGAGTTCAGCGGGACAGGGGCTTTCTGCGGACTACGAGCAGTACTTC
TRBJ2-5,NA,TRBV5-4,NA,15,CASTTAGTPLEEQYF,TGTGCCAGCACCACGGCCGGGACACCCCTCGAGGAGCAGTACTTC
TRBJ2-1,NA,TRBV28,NA,11,CASTPGGEQFF,TGTGCCAGCACCCCAGGGGGGGAGCAGTTCTTC